A selection of T cell receptor beta chains follows, all from one sample in a study of shared clonotypes between healthy human individuals. Repertoires were generated with immunoSEQ multiplex PCR, while TCRdb's copy carries only in-frame clones and drops some. The profile shows 1.5 million to 2.5 million clones, about 95% of them singletons. Sample: naive CD8+ T cells sorted from blood. The receptors originated from a man aged 18 to 30 in good health. CDR3s include the opening cysteine and the closing phenylalanine or tryptophan. The D gene is left open where the match is weak. The size of a clone is reported for some rows only, either as once, few or many, or as a class for expanded clones.

.	TRBV21-1	once	TRBJ2-6	TGTGCCAGCAGCAAGAGGGTTAGGACCTCTGGGGCCAACGTCCTGACTTTC	CASSKRVRTSGANVLTF
TRBD2	TRBV6-6	.	TRBJ2-1	TGTGCCAGCAGTCTAGCGGGAGGCGGTGAAAATGAGCAGTTCTTC	CASSLAGGGENEQFF
.	TRBV4-1	once	TRBJ2-3	TGCGCCAGCAGCCACGTGTCTCGATTGACTTTGGCAGATACGCAGTATTTT	CASSHVSRLTLADTQYF
TRBD1	TRBV6-5	.	TRBJ2-7	TGTGCCAGCAGTCAGGACAGGGGTGAGCAGTACTTC	CASSQDRGEQYF
.	TRBV5-3	.	TRBJ1-1	TGTGCCAGAAGCTTGCGCGGCAGGGTTGCCACTGAAGCTTTCTTT	CARSLRGRVATEAFF
.	TRBV9	.	TRBJ2-7	TGTGCCAGCAGCCCCCGTGTGGCGAGCTCCTACGAGCAGTACTTC	CASSPRVASSYEQYF
TRBD1	TRBV11-2	.	TRBJ2-7	TGTGCCAGCAGCTACTCCGGGACAGGGTCCTACGAGCAGTACTTC	CASSYSGTGSYEQYF
.	TRBV5-4	.	TRBJ2-7	TGTGCCAGCAGCTTGGGACTAGGACTCTCCTACGAGCAGTACTTC	CASSLGLGLSYEQYF
.	TRBV21-1	.	TRBJ2-7	TGTGCCAGCAGCGGGCGGATAGGGACCCCAGCCTACGAGCAGTACTTC	CASSGRIGTPAYEQYF
.	TRBV29-1	.	TRBJ2-7	TGCAGCGCCGGCGGACAGTCGGACTACGAGCAGTACTTC	CSAGGQSDYEQYF
.	TRBV4-3	.	TRBJ1-2	TGCGCCAGCAGCCAAGTCGACGGGCTTCCTTTGGATAGCTACACCTTC	CASSQVDGLPLDSYTF
.	TRBV6-1	.	TRBJ2-7	TGTGCCAGCAGTACCCCCCTCGAGCAGTACTTC	CASSTPLEQYF
.	TRBV2	.	TRBJ2-4	TGTGCCAGCAATAATCTCGACAGTCCGGCCAAAAACATTCAGTACTTC	CASNNLDSPAKNIQYF
TRBD1	TRBV7-9	once	TRBJ1-1	TGTGCCAGCAGCAACGGACAGGGACGTTTCACTGAAGCTTTCTTT	CASSNGQGRFTEAFF
.	TRBV19	.	TRBJ2-7	TGTGCCAGTAGTATAGAGCGGGCCCATCTCTACGAGCAGTACTTC	CASSIERAHLYEQYF
.	TRBV6-1	.	TRBJ2-7	TGTGCCAGCAGTGAAGGGCCCCACTACGAGCAGTACTTC	CASSEGPHYEQYF
.	TRBV4-1	.	TRBJ2-7	TGCGCCAGCAGCCTCCCAGAGGACAGCTCCTACGAGCAGTACTTC	CASSLPEDSSYEQYF
.	TRBV6-1	.	TRBJ2-7	TGTGCCAGCAGTGATCCGGGGGGCGGCTACGAGCAGTACTTC	CASSDPGGGYEQYF
TRBD2	TRBV29-1	.	TRBJ2-1	TGCAGCGGCAAGACTAGCGGGGCCTTCAATGAGCAGTTCTTC	CSGKTSGAFNEQFF
.	TRBV10-1	.	TRBJ2-7	TGCGCCAGCAGTGTGGGACGGGACGAGCAGTACTTC	CASSVGRDEQYF
.	TRBV7-6	.	TRBJ1-3	TGTGCCAGCAGCTTAGCCCCCGGGCGGGGGGGCTTCTCTGGAAACACCATATATTTT	CASSLAPGRGGFSGNTIYF
.	TRBV11-2	.	TRBJ2-1	TGTGCCAGCAGTTCCTACGACAGCGTCTCCTACAATGAGCAGTTCTTC	CASSSYDSVSYNEQFF
TRBD1	TRBV6-5	.	TRBJ1-4	TGTGCCAGCAGAGTACAGGGGGCGGAGGGAAAACTGTTTTTT	CASRVQGAEGKLFF
.	TRBV29-1	.	TRBJ1-2	TGCAGCGGCGGGGACCGGCCGGGCGCGTCTGGCGGCTACACCTTC	CSGGDRPGASGGYTF
TRBD1	TRBV7-9	.	TRBJ2-7	TGTGCCAGCACCCTAGGTGGACAGGGCGCCCACGAGCAGTACTTC	CASTLGGQGAHEQYF
TRBD1	TRBV29-1	few	TRBJ2-4	TGCAGCGTTGAACTATATGCCCCGGGACAGGGACGAATTCAGTACTTC	CSVELYAPGQGRIQYF
.	TRBV10-3	.	TRBJ2-1	TGTGCCCCACCCCCGGACCAAAAATACCCACTCAATGAGCAGTTCTTC	CAPPPDQKYPLNEQFF
.	TRBV7-3	.	TRBJ2-7	TGTGCCAGCAGCTTAACGGATGGCTACGAGCAGTACTTC	CASSLTDGYEQYF
.	TRBV20-1	.	TRBJ2-3	TGCAGTGCTACTTACGGGGAAACGCAGTATTTT	CSATYGETQYF
.	TRBV25-1	.	TRBJ2-3	TGTGCCAGCAGTGTTGGCACAGATACGCAGTATTTT	CASSVGTDTQYF